This entry lists 15 T cell receptor beta chains sequenced from one sample in a study of blood T cell repertoires in COVID-19. The repertoire was sequenced with immunoSEQ multiplex PCR; TCRdb's copy has only in-frame clones and lacks some. The data contain 75,000 to 95,000 clones, approximately 79% of them singletons. What was sequenced was peripheral blood. These receptors all stem from a man in his sixties or seventies with COVID-19, enrolled during active disease.

The table lists this clone with a count of one. The chain links TRBV24-1 to TRBJ1-1, with TRBD1 as a possible D gene (5 bases). This CDR3 is built from 13 residues. V was cut by 1 base and J by 4 bases, with 6 bases left in between. The germline V gene has CDR1 KGHDR and CDR2 SFDVKD. This CDR3 reads CATSDFGGTEAFF. The CDR3 nucleotides are TGTGCCACCAGTGATTTCGGGGGCACTGAAGCTTTCTTT.

This clone was seen a few times. The CDR3 here is CASTIPGSSRGYTF. The CDR3 DNA reads TGTGCCAGCACCATCCCCGGGTCGTCGAGAGGCTACACCTTC. J is TRBJ1-2 and V is TRBV28; D call uncertain. The germline CDR1 and CDR2 sequences are MDHEN and SYDVKM. Trimming took off 7 bases at V and 8 bases at J, with 20 bases between the two ends. The length of the CDR3 is 14 residues.

The V call is TRBV6-5, the J call TRBJ2-5; 11 nucleotides align to TRBD1. Per the germline V gene, CDR1 is MNHEY and CDR2 is SVGAGI. Trimming at V came to 5 bases and at J to 4 bases, leaving 3 bases not matched to a gene. The length of the CDR3 is 14 residues. DNA for the CDR3: TGTGCCAGCAGTCAGGGACAGGGGGGAGAGACCCAGTACTTC. Translated, it gives CASSQGQGGETQYF.

The chain couples TRBV13 to TRBJ2-7; 10 positions match TRBD2. Germline V CDR1 and CDR2: PRHDT, FYEKMQ (reference sequence). CDR3 length equals 19 residues. With 2 bases clipped from V and 2 bases from J, the junction kept 15 bases outside the gene matches. CDR3: CASSLRPLRLAGDPYEQYF. The CDR3, as DNA: TGTGCCAGCAGCTTACGCCCCCTCCGGCTAGCGGGAGACCCCTACGAGCAGTACTTC.

The chain has TRBV28 and TRBJ2-7; TRBD2 might be the D (5 bases). This CDR3 contains 12 residues. The germline V gene has CDR1 MDHEN and CDR2 SYDVKM. Trimming took 6 bases from V and 7 from J, leaving 13 bases between them. CDR3: CASSPGSWEQYF. The CDR3 bases are TGTGCCAGCAGCCCGGGGTCCTGGGAGCAGTACTTC. Variable domain in full (rest from reference TRBV28 and TRBJ2-7): DVKVTQSSRYLVKRTGEKVFLECVQDMDHENMFWYRQDPGLGLRLIYFSYDVKMKEKGDIPEGYSVSREKKERFSLILESASTNQTSMYLCASSPGSWEQYFGPGTRLTVT.

V is TRBV3-1 (or the pseudogene TRBV3-2) and J is TRBJ1-2, with D uncertain. There are 13 residues in the CDR3. Germline CDR1 is LGHDT and CDR2 is YNNKEL (reference sequence). Trimming shortened V by 1 base and J by 8 bases, and 11 bases separated the two germline ends. Here the CDR3 reads CASSQGLMRGYTF. CDR3 DNA sequence: TGTGCCAGCAGCCAAGGGCTAATGAGGGGCTACACCTTC.

The V and J genes are TRBV11-2 and TRBJ2-1, with 10 nucleotides matching TRBD2. V trimming: 3 bases; J trimming: 8 bases; junction bases outside the gene matches: 1. CDR1 is SGHAT and CDR2 is FQNNGV in the germline V gene. The CDR3 is made up of 13 amino acids. The DNA of the CDR3 is TGTGCCAGCAGCTTGGGACTAGCGTATGAGCAGTTCTTC. It is translated as CASSLGLAYEQFF. Complete variable domain (other parts from reference TRBV11-2 and TRBJ2-1): EAGVAQSPRYKIIEKRQSVAFWCNPISGHATLYWYQQILGQGPKLLIQFQNNGVVDDSQLPKDRFSAERLKGVDSTLKIQPAKLEDSAVYLCASSLGLAYEQFFGPGTRLTVL.

The chain carries TRBV2 and TRBJ2-3, with 7 bases matching TRBD1. Per germline, CDR1 SNHLY and CDR2 FYNNEI. The CDR3 consists of 14 residues. V lost 8 bases, J lost 2 bases, and 7 bases stayed unmatched. CDR3 region: CASQRTGFTDTQYF. The CDR3 DNA is TGTGCCAGCCAAAGGACAGGCTTCACAGATACGCAGTATTTT.

This clone appeared a few times. V and J are TRBV6-5 and TRBJ1-5, with D tentatively TRBD1 (5 bases). This CDR3 contains 16 residues. The ends were cut back, 2 bases at V and 6 bases at J, with 17 bases in the middle. Germline V gives CDR1 MNHEY, CDR2 SVGAGI. CDR3 residues: CASSYKLVTGSQPQHF. The DNA of the CDR3 is TGTGCCAGCAGTTACAAACTCGTAACAGGCAGTCAGCCCCAGCATTTT.

Only one count was recorded for this clone. The V and J genes are TRBV5-3 and TRBJ2-1, with D perhaps TRBD1 (6 bases). TRBV5-3 is an ORF for which the function is uncertain. The CDR3 has 11 amino acids. Trimming took off 6 bases at V and 7 bases at J, with 8 bases between the two ends. The CDR3 nucleotides read TGTGCCAGAAAAAGGGGGAATGAGCAGTTCTTC. Translating it yields CARKRGNEQFF.

This clone showed up just a few times. The chain joins TRBV9 to TRBJ1-1; D is ambiguous. The germline CDR1 and CDR2 sequences are SGDLS and YYNGEE. The CDR3 loop spans 13 amino acids. Trimming shortened V by 0 bases and J by 4 bases, and 7 bases separated the two germline ends. The CDR3 coding sequence is TGTGCCAGCAGCGTAGGTCCGGGCACTGAAGCTTTCTTT. Translated: CASSVGPGTEAFF.

The chain joins TRBV6-5 to TRBJ2-7; the D is unclear. This CDR3 region has 14 residues. Per the germline V gene, CDR1 is MNHEY and CDR2 is SVGAGI. Deletions cut 0 bases from V and 3 bases from J, with 9 bases between. CDR3 bases: TGTGCCAGCAGTTACTCCCCGGTTCTCTACGAGCAGTACTTC. It encodes CASSYSPVLYEQYF.

The chain couples TRBV9 to TRBJ1-6; possible D gene TRBD1, 5 bases. From germline, CDR1 is SGDLS and CDR2 YYNGEE. This CDR3 has 16 residues. Trimming removed 0 bases from V and 6 bases from J, with 13 bases in between. As DNA, the CDR3 is TGTGCCAGCAGCGTAGATGTGGGGCGCGGTAATTCACCCCTCCACTTT. Translation gives CASSVDVGRGNSPLHF.

This clone is a singleton in its sample. V is TRBV18 and J is TRBJ2-7; 9 nucleotides match TRBD1. The ends lost 6 bases at V and 3 bases at J; junction bases unmatched: 9. The germline V gene encodes CDR1 KGHSH and CDR2 LQKENI. The CDR3 runs 15 residues. The DNA for the CDR3 is TGTGCCAGCTCGCAGTCGGGACAGGGTTTCTACGAGCAGTACTTC. Amino acids: CASSQSGQGFYEQYF.

Many counts were recorded for this clone. V is TRBV7-8 and J is TRBJ2-5; D is unclear. Germline V gene lookup returns CDR1 SGHVS and CDR2 FQNEAQ. The CDR3 is 15 amino acids. Trimming removed 7 bases from V and 1 base from J, with 16 bases in between. The CDR3 spells CASTPYGATQETQYF. The CDR3 DNA follows: TGTGCCAGCACCCCATATGGTGCTACCCAAGAGACCCAGTACTTC.